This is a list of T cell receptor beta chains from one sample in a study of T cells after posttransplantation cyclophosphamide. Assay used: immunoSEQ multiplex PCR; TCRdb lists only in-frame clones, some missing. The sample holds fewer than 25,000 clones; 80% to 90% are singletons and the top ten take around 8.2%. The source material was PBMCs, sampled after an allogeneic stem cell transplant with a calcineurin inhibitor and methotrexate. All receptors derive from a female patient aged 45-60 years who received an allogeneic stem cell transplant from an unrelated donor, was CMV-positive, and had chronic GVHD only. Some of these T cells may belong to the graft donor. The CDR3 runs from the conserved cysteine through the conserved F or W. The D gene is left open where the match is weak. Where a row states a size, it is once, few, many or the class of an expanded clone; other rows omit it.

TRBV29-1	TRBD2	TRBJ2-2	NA	TGCAGCGTTGAAGATGGAATAGCTAGCGGGAAGAACACCGGGGAGCTGTTTTTT	CSVEDGIASGKNTGELFF
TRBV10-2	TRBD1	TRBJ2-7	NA	TGCGCCAGCAGGGGACAGGGTATCTACGAGCAGTACTTC	CASRGQGIYEQYF
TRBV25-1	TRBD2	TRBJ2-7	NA	TGTGCCAGCAGTTCCGGGACTAGGTCCTACGAGCAGTACTTC	CASSSGTRSYEQYF
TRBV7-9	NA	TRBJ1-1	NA	TGTGCCAGCAGCTTAGACAATAAAGGGACTAGGCACACTGAAGCTTTCTTT	CASSLDNKGTRHTEAFF
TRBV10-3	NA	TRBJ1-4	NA	TGTGCCATCAGTCCCGCCGCGGCTGACCTTTCAACTAATGAAAAACTGTTTTTT	CAISPAAADLSTNEKLFF
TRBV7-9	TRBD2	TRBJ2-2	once	TGTGCCAGCAGATCCGGGACTAGCGGGAGGCGGGGCACCGGGGAGCTGTTTTTT	CASRSGTSGRRGTGELFF
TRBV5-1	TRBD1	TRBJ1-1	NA	TGCGCCAGCAGAGAAATCGGACAGGGCCACACTGAAGCTTTCTTT	CASREIGQGHTEAFF
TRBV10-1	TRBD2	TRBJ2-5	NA	TGCGCCAGCAGTGACCCCGGGACTAGCGGGACTCTCCAAGAGACCCAGTACTTC	CASSDPGTSGTLQETQYF
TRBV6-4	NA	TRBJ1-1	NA	TGTGCCAGCAGTGACCCCGACAACATTGAAGCTTTCTTT	CASSDPDNIEAFF
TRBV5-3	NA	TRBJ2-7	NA	TGTGCCAGAAGCTTGGTTGAGGACTTCTCCTACGAGCAGTACTTC	CARSLVEDFSYEQYF
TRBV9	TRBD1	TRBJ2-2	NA	TGTGCCAGCAGCGTAACCGGGACAGGTCCGCTCAACACCGGGGAGCTGTTTTTT	CASSVTGTGPLNTGELFF
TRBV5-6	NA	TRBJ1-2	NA	TGTGCCAGCAGCTTGGCCGAGCCCCCTTCTTGGGGCTACACCTTC	CASSLAEPPSWGYTF
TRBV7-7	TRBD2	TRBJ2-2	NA	TGTGCTAGCAGCCCGACTAGCGGGGCTCCGAACACCGGGGAGCTGTTTTTT	CASSPTSGAPNTGELFF
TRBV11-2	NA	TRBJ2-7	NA	TGTGCCAGCAGCTTAGCGGGGGCCTACGAGCAGTACTTC	CASSLAGAYEQYF
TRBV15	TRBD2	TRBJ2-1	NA	TGTGCCACCAGCAGAGATCGGGAGGGAGGGCCTTACAATGAGCAGTTCTTC	CATSRDREGGPYNEQFF
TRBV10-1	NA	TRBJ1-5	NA	TGCGCCAGCAGTGAGTCCGGGGATTTTCAGCCCCAGCATTTT	CASSESGDFQPQHF
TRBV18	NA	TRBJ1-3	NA	TGTGCCAGCTCACCGGAGGGGACCGGAAACACCATATATTTT	CASSPEGTGNTIYF
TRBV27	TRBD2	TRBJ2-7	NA	TGTGCCACCTCCCGACTAGCGGGAGATTGTGAGCAGTACTTC	CATSRLAGDCEQYF
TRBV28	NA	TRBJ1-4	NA	TGTGCCAGCTTCTCGAAGGGGGAAAAACTGTTTTTT	CASFSKGEKLFF
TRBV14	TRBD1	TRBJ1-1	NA	TGTGCCAGCAGCCACGCGGGGACAGCCAACACTGAAGCTTTCTTT	CASSHAGTANTEAFF
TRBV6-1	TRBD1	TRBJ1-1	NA	TGTGCCAGCAGTGAGTCAGGGGGCTGGAACACTGAAGCTTTCTTT	CASSESGGWNTEAFF
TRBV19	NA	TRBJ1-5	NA	TGTGCCAGCGCCCTGTCGCCCCAACCCGGTCAGCCCCAGCATTTT	CASALSPQPGQPQHF
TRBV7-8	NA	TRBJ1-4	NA	TGTGCCAGCAGCGTAGGGACACAGAATGAAAAACTGTTTTTT	CASSVGTQNEKLFF
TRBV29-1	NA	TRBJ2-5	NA	TGCAGCGTTGGGGAGGTTCCAGGGAGCCAGTACTTC	CSVGEVPGSQYF